The rows below give T cell receptor beta chains drawn from one sample of a study of radiotherapy plus CTLA-4 blockade in lung cancer. Method: immunoSEQ multiplex PCR; TCRdb's copy keeps in-frame clones and lacks some. The data show 24,000 or so clones, 71% seen once. This specimen consisted of peripheral blood, obtained from a patient treated with radiotherapy plus ipilimumab. The receptors here all came from a human donor with non-small cell lung cancer whose response to radiotherapy plus ipilimumab could not be evaluated. Both conserved end residues are part of each CDR3. The D gene is left open where the match is weak. Size is omitted from some rows. Given values are once, few, many or a class for expanded clones.

size,V,D,J,DNA,CDR3
NA,TRBV4-1,TRBD1,TRBJ2-3,TGCGCCAGCAGCCTCTTAGGGGACAGGCGGGATACGCAGTATTTT,CASSLLGDRRDTQYF
NA,TRBV29-1,TRBD1,TRBJ2-7,TGCAGCGTTGAGCCCGGGACAGGGGGCGAGCAGTACTTC,CSVEPGTGGEQYF
few,TRBV7-6,TRBD1,TRBJ2-7,TGTGCCAGCAGCTTAGCGGGAGGACAGGGGAGTTCCTACGAGCAGTACTTC,CASSLAGGQGSSYEQYF
NA,TRBV5-1,TRBD2,TRBJ2-1,TGCGCCAGCAGCAGAGCCGGGACTAGAGGTTACAATGAGCAGTTCTTC,CASSRAGTRGYNEQFF
NA,TRBV28,NA,TRBJ2-5,TGTGCCAGCAGTTTAACAGGGACCTACCAAGAGACCCAGTACTTC,CASSLTGTYQETQYF
NA,TRBV9,NA,TRBJ2-7,TGTGCCAGCAGCGTAGATCTCCCCCGGACATTGGACGAGCAGTACTTC,CASSVDLPRTLDEQYF
few,TRBV7-7,TRBD2,TRBJ2-3,TGTGCCAGCAGCTTAGAGGCTAGCGGGAGTGGGATTGGCACAGATACGCAGTATTTT,CASSLEASGSGIGTDTQYF
NA,TRBV25-1,TRBD1,TRBJ1-6,TGTGCCAGCAGTGAAGTAGGGGACAGGGCGAATTCACCCCTCCACTTT,CASSEVGDRANSPLHF
once,TRBV7-2,NA,TRBJ2-7,TGTGCCAGCAGCCCTGACACCCGCTCCTACGAGCAGTACTTC,CASSPDTRSYEQYF
NA,TRBV10-2,TRBD1,TRBJ2-7,TGCGCCAGCAGAGGACAGGGGAGGGTGTACGAGCAGTACTTC,CASRGQGRVYEQYF
once,TRBV2,TRBD1,TRBJ2-7,TGTGCCAGCAGAGGGGACAGGGGAAACTACGAGCAGTACTTC,CASRGDRGNYEQYF
NA,TRBV5-1,NA,TRBJ2-5,TGCGCCAGCAGCTTTAGACAGCCAGAGCAAGAGACCCAGTACTTC,CASSFRQPEQETQYF
once,TRBV18,TRBD1,TRBJ2-7,TGTGCCAGCTCACGGACAGGGAACTCCTACGAGCAGTACTTC,CASSRTGNSYEQYF
NA,TRBV7-2,NA,TRBJ2-1,TGTGCCAGCAGCTTAGGACTAGTTTTTAATGAGCAGTTCTTC,CASSLGLVFNEQFF
NA,TRBV29-1,TRBD2,TRBJ2-1,TGCAGCGCCGCCTCGACGGGAGGGCTACGGAATGAGCAGTTCTTC,CSAASTGGLRNEQFF
NA,TRBV7-6,TRBD1,TRBJ2-5,TGTGCCAGCAGCTTGGGCAGGGGGCTCGGAGGGGAGACCCAGTACTTC,CASSLGRGLGGETQYF
NA,TRBV7-2,NA,TRBJ1-5,TGTGCCAGCAGCTTATCCCTCGGGCAGCCCCAGCATTTT,CASSLSLGQPQHF
NA,TRBV19,TRBD1,TRBJ1-3,TGTGCCAGTAGTATCTCCGGACAGGCCAGCTCTGGAAACACCATATATTTT,CASSISGQASSGNTIYF
NA,TRBV6-4,TRBD2,TRBJ2-3,TGTGCCAGCAGTCAGACTAGCGGGAGAGCAGATACGCAGTATTTT,CASSQTSGRADTQYF
NA,TRBV19,TRBD2,TRBJ2-3,TGTGCCAGTAGACAACTAGCGGGAGTCCCAGATACGCAGTATTTT,CASRQLAGVPDTQYF
NA,TRBV6-1,NA,TRBJ2-7,TGTGCCAGCAGACGGCAACAGGGAGAGCAGTACTTC,CASRRQQGEQYF
NA,TRBV21-1,NA,TRBJ2-1,TGTGCCAGCAGCAAAGGGGTTACAGGGGGGGGCAATGAGCAGTTCTTC,CASSKGVTGGGNEQFF
NA,TRBV19,TRBD2,TRBJ2-1,TGTGCCAGTAGTATCGTTTGGGATTATGCGGGAGCGGGCTACAATGAGCAGTTCTTC,CASSIVWDYAGAGYNEQFF
once,TRBV6-5,NA,TRBJ2-7,TGTGCCAGCAGTTACTCGGGCAGGCGTGGGGAGCAGTACTTC,CASSYSGRRGEQYF
NA,TRBV27,NA,TRBJ2-2,TGTGCCAGCAGTTGGGGCAGGGAAGGCGGGGAGCTGTTTTTT,CASSWGREGGELFF
NA,TRBV2,NA,TRBJ1-2,TGTGCCAGCAGTAGTAGTCCTTGGGGAGAGGCCTTC,CASSSSPWGEAF
NA,TRBV11-2,NA,TRBJ2-7,TGTGCCAGCAGCTTAGACCCCCGGGGCGAGCAGTACTTC,CASSLDPRGEQYF
NA,TRBV20-1,NA,TRBJ2-7,TGCAGTGCAGACGGAGTCGAGCAGTACTTC,CSADGVEQYF
medium-sized,TRBV19,TRBD2,TRBJ2-1,TGTGCCAGTAGTAGGCGGGAGCGGACGGGAGAGCAGTTCTTC,CASSRRERTGEQFF
few,TRBV6-1,NA,TRBJ1-3,TGTGCCAGCAGTTTTTCCAGGGGCTCTGGAAACACCATATATTTT,CASSFSRGSGNTIYF
NA,TRBV4-1,NA,TRBJ1-2,TGCGCCAGCAGCCAAGATCTATTAGGGGTCGCGTATGGCTACACCTTC,CASSQDLLGVAYGYTF
NA,TRBV14,TRBD1,TRBJ2-3,TGTGCCAGCAGCTATGACAGGGGTTGGACAGATACGCAGTATTTT,CASSYDRGWTDTQYF
few,TRBV5-4,NA,TRBJ1-3,TGTGCCAGCAGCCCCGGCTTCGGGGGGGCTGAAAACACCATATATTTT,CASSPGFGGAENTIYF
few,TRBV10-3,NA,TRBJ1-1,TGTGCCATCAGTGATAGGACAGCTAACACTGAAGCTTTCTTT,CAISDRTANTEAFF
NA,TRBV5-5,NA,TRBJ1-1,TGTGCCAGCAGCTTTGGGACCTTGGACAGGAACACTGAAGCTTTCTTT,CASSFGTLDRNTEAFF
NA,TRBV29-1,NA,TRBJ1-2,TGCAGCGTTGAAGGCTTTCAGGGCTCAGCTAACTATGGCTACACCTTC,CSVEGFQGSANYGYTF
NA,TRBV2,NA,TRBJ1-2,TGTGCCAGCAGTTTGACAGGCCGGGGCTACACCTTC,CASSLTGRGYTF
NA,TRBV2,NA,TRBJ2-7,TGTGCCAGCAGTGAACAGGCCTCCTACGAGCAGTACTTC,CASSEQASYEQYF
NA,TRBV7-6,TRBD2,TRBJ2-5,TGTGCCAGCAGCTTAGACCTAGCGGAAGAGACCCAGTACTTC,CASSLDLAEETQYF
few,TRBV4-3,NA,TRBJ1-2,TGCGCCAGCAGCCATTACAAACGGGACTATGGCTACACCTTC,CASSHYKRDYGYTF
NA,TRBV27,TRBD1,TRBJ1-6,TGTGCCAGCAGTCCAGGACAGGGTGCTAATTCACCCCTCCACTTT,CASSPGQGANSPLHF
NA,TRBV5-4,NA,TRBJ1-2,TGTGCCAGCAGCATTACGGACTATGGCTACACCTTC,CASSITDYGYTF
NA,TRBV19,NA,TRBJ1-1,TGTGCCAGTAGTATGGCCCCCCAATGGACTGAAGCTTTCTTT,CASSMAPQWTEAFF
NA,TRBV7-2,TRBD2,TRBJ2-7,TGTGCCAGCAGCCTGACTAGCGGGAGGTACGAGCAGTACTTC,CASSLTSGRYEQYF
NA,TRBV10-2,TRBD1,TRBJ1-1,TGCGCCAGCAGTAGCCAGGGGGCAAGCACTGAAGCTTTCTTT,CASSSQGASTEAFF
NA,TRBV7-9,TRBD2,TRBJ2-3,TGTGCCAGCAGCTTAGTTGGGAGGGACACAGATACGCAGTATTTT,CASSLVGRDTDTQYF
NA,TRBV9,TRBD2,TRBJ2-1,TGTGCCAGCAGCACTGGGACTAGCGGGAGGGCCCCATTGGGTTACAATGAGCAGTTCTTC,CASSTGTSGRAPLGYNEQFF
NA,TRBV4-1,TRBD1,TRBJ1-1,TGCGCCAGCAGCCGCGGACAGGGGAAGTTAGCTGAAGCTTTCTTT,CASSRGQGKLAEAFF
NA,TRBV27,NA,TRBJ2-7,TGTGCCACCTCAAGGGGGAGGGAAGGCGAGCAGTACTTC,CATSRGREGEQYF
NA,TRBV2,NA,TRBJ2-1,TGTGCCGGAAAAGCGGATAACTACAATGAGCAGTTCTTC,CAGKADNYNEQFF
NA,TRBV29-1,NA,TRBJ2-5,TGCAGCGTTACAGGGACGGGAGAGACCCAGTACTTC,CSVTGTGETQYF
NA,TRBV19,NA,TRBJ1-5,TGTGCCAGTAGTAGGGTGGAGGATCAGCCCCAGCATTTT,CASSRVEDQPQHF
NA,TRBV6-1,TRBD2,TRBJ2-7,TGTGCCAGCAGTGAAGGGGGCTTAAGCGGGAGGGCCTACGAGCAGTACTTC,CASSEGGLSGRAYEQYF